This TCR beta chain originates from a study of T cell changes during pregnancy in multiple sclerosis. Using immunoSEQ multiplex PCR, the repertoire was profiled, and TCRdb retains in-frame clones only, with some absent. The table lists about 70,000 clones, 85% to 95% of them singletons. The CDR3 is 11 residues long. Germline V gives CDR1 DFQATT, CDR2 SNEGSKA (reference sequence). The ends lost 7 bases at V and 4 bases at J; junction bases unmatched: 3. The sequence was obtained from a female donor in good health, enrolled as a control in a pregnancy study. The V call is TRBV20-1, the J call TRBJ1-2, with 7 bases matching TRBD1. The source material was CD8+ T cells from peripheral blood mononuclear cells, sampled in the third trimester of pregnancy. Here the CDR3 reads CSVTGAYGYTF. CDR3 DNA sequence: TGCAGTGTCACAGGGGCCTATGGCTACACCTTC.